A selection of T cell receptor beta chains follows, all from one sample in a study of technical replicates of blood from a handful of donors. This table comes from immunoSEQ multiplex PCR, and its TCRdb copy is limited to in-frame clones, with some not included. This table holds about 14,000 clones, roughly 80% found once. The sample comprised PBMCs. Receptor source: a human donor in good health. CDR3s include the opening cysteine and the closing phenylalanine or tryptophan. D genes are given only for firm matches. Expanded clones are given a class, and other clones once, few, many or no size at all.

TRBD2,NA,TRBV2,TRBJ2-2,TGTGCCAGCAGCATAGCGGGAGGGCCCACCGGGGAGCTGTTTTTT,CASSIAGGPTGELFF
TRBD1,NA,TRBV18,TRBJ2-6,TGTGCCAGCTCACCATTAGGACAGGGTGGGCTCTCTGGGGCCAACGTCCTGACTTTC,CASSPLGQGGLSGANVLTF
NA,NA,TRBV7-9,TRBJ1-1,TGTGCCAGCAGCTTAGCAACCTCGGGCACTGAAGCTTTCTTT,CASSLATSGTEAFF
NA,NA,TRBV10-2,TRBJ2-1,TGCGCCAGCAGTGAATGGCCCCACAATGAGCAGTTCTTC,CASSEWPHNEQFF
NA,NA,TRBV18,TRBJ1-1,TGTGCCAGCTCACCAGCGCCGTTGAACACTGAAGCTTTCTTT,CASSPAPLNTEAFF
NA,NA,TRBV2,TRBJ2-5,TGTGCCAGCAGTCCCGAAGGGGGGGCAGGTGGGACCCAGTACTTC,CASSPEGGAGGTQYF
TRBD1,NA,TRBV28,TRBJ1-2,TGTGCCAGCAGTACAGGGGGCGGGAACTATGGCTACACCTTC,CASSTGGGNYGYTF
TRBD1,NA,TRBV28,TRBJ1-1,TGTGCCAGCAGACCCACAGGGGTAGGAGCTTTCTTT,CASRPTGVGAFF
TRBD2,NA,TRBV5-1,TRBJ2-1,TGCGCCACTAAACTAGCGGGGCCATACAATGAGCAGTTCTTC,CATKLAGPYNEQFF
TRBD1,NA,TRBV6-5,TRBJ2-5,TGTGCCAGCAGTTCGGGACAGGGGTTGGAGACCCAGTACTTC,CASSSGQGLETQYF
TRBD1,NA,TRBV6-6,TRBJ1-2,TGTGCCAGCAGAAGAGGACAGGGGGCTAACTATGGCTACACCTTC,CASRRGQGANYGYTF
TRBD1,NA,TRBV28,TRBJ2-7,TGTGCCAGCAGTCCTCCGGGACAGGGAAACTACGAGCAGTACTTC,CASSPPGQGNYEQYF
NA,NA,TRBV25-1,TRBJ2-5,TGTGCCAGCAGTGAATCACACAGAGAAGAGACCCAGTACTTC,CASSESHREETQYF
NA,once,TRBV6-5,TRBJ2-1,TGTGCCAGCAGTTACGGGCAGGAGGCCTACAATGAGCAGTTCTTC,CASSYGQEAYNEQFF
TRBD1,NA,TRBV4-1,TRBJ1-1,TGCGCCAGCAGCCCGTGGGACAGGGAGAACACTGAAGCTTTCTTT,CASSPWDRENTEAFF
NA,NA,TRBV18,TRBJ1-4,TGTGCCAGCAGCGGGGGCGATGAAAAACTGTTTTTT,CASSGGDEKLFF
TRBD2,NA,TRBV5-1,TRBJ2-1,TGCGCCAGCAGCTTGCTCGGACTAGCGGACTACAATGAGCAGTTCTTC,CASSLLGLADYNEQFF
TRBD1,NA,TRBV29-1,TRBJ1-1,TGCAGCACCGGACAGGGGAACACTGAAGCTTTCTTT,CSTGQGNTEAFF
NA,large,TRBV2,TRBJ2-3,TGTGCCAGCAGTGCAGCGGAGACCACAGATACGCAGTATTTT,CASSAAETTDTQYF
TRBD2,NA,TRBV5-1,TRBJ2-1,TGCGCCAGCAGCTTGGATAGCGGGAGGGCCCGTGAGCAGTTCTTC,CASSLDSGRAREQFF
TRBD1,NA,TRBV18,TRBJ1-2,TGTGCCAGCTCACCATCGACAGGGGGCGGCTACACCTTC,CASSPSTGGGYTF
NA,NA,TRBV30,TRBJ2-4,TGTGCCTCCTCCTACGGGTCCAAAAACATTCAGTACTTC,CASSYGSKNIQYF
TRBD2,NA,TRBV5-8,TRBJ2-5,TGTGCCAGCAGCTTGTCTAGCGGGAGCGGAGGGGAGACCCAGTACTTC,CASSLSSGSGGETQYF
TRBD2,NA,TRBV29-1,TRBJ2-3,TGCAGCGTGAGGACCTACAGCGGGGGCTCAGATACGCAGTATTTT,CSVRTYSGGSDTQYF
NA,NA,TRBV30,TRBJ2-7,TGTGCCTGGAGTGTAGGGGGTCTCCCAGGGCAGTACTTC,CAWSVGGLPGQYF
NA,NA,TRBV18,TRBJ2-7,TGTGCCAGCTCACCGGGACACTCCTACGAGCAGTACTTC,CASSPGHSYEQYF
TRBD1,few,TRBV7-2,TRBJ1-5,TGTGCCAGCAGCATCCAGGGGGCCGGACGCCCCGATCAGCCCCAGCATTTT,CASSIQGAGRPDQPQHF
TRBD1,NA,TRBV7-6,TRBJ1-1,TGTGCCAGCAGCCTCACGATGGACAGGGTTTCGAACACTGAAGCTTTCTTT,CASSLTMDRVSNTEAFF
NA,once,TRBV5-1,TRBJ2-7,TGCGCCAGCAGCTTTGGCTCAGCGGCGAGCTCCTACGAGCAGTACTTC,CASSFGSAASSYEQYF
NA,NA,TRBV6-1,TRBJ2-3,TGTGCCAGCAGTGACTACACAGATACGCAGTATTTT,CASSDYTDTQYF
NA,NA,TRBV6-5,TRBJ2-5,TGTGCCAGCAGTTATGACAGGCAAGAGACCCAGTACTTC,CASSYDRQETQYF
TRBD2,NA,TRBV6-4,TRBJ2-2,TGTGCCAGCAGTCGGTCTAGCGGGGGGTCGAACACCGGGGAGCTGTTTTTT,CASSRSSGGSNTGELFF
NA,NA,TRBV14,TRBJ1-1,TGTGCCAGCAGCGCGGGGGGGAACACTGAAGCTTTCTTT,CASSAGGNTEAFF
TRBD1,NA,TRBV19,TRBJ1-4,TGTGCCAGCACAAGAGGGGGCGAATTGGAAAAACTGTTTTTT,CASTRGGELEKLFF
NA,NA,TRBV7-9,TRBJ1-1,TGTGCCAGCAGCTCCGACTTGAGTGGTTTTTACACTGAAGCTTTCTTT,CASSSDLSGFYTEAFF
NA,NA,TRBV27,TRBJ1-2,TGTGCCAGCGGCCCGGGGGTGGGGTCACAACGAAACTATGGCTACACCTTC,CASGPGVGSQRNYGYTF
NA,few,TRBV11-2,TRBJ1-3,TGTGCCAGCAGCTTAGAGGGGGCCAGGGGATCTGGAAACACCATATATTTT,CASSLEGARGSGNTIYF
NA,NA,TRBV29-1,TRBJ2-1,TGCAGCGTTGAGGGGGCTAGCAATTTAGCTAATGAGCAGTTCTTC,CSVEGASNLANEQFF
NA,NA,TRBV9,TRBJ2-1,TGTGCCAGCAGCGGGAGGGCTAATGAGCAGTTCTTC,CASSGRANEQFF
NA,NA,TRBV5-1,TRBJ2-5,TGCGCCAGCAGCTTGGGACTAGTCGGTGAGACCCAGTACTTC,CASSLGLVGETQYF
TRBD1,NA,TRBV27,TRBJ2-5,TGTGCCAGCAGTTCCTTCGGACAGGACCTAAGGACCCAGTACTTC,CASSSFGQDLRTQYF
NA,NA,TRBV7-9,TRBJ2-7,TGTGCCAGCAGCTTACGGGGCTCCTACGAGCAGTACTTC,CASSLRGSYEQYF